Following are 15 T cell receptor beta chains from one sample sequenced in a study of regulatory and conventional T cells in RAG deficiency. The sorted conventional CD4+ T cells were CD25-low and CD127-high, with genomic DNA sequenced. TCRdb's table, derived via immunoSEQ multiplex PCR, lists solely in-frame clones and lacks some. Of under 35,000 clones in the sample, 76% were seen once. The sample was also linked to a second study, of regulatory T cells. That study adds: The PCR used 52 TRBV and 13 TRBJ primers.

The sample was CD4+ effector T cells sorted from blood. Every receptor here comes from a human donor in good health.

This sequence joins TRBV7-9 and TRBJ2-7; 7 bases fit TRBD1. CDR3 length: 14 amino acids. V shed 5 bases and J 3 bases; nucleotides not matched to a gene: 7. Germline assignment: CDR1 SEHNR and CDR2 FQNEAQ (reference sequence). CDR3 loop: CASSKDRIFYEQYF. The CDR3 bases are TGTGCCAGCAGCAAGGACAGGATTTTCTACGAGCAGTACTTC. Looking up the rest from reference TRBV7-9 and TRBJ2-7 gives the full variable domain: DTGVSQNPRHKITKRGQNVTFRCDPISEHNRLYWYRQTLGQGPEFLTYFQNEAQLEKSRLLSDRFSAERPKGSFSTLEIQRTEQGDSAMYLCASSKDRIFYEQYFGPGTRLTVT.

This clone has a handful of counts. The gene calls are TRBV5-4 and TRBJ1-1; a possible D gene is TRBD1 (6 bases). CDR3 length equals 14 residues. Trimming pared 1 base from V and 3 bases from J, leaving 10 bases between. Per the germline V gene, CDR1 is SGHNT and CDR2 is YYREEE (reference sequence). This CDR3 is CASSLRDTYTEAFF. CDR3 nucleotide sequence: TGTGCCAGCAGCTTGAGGGACACTTACACTGAAGCTTTCTTT.

The rearrangement uses TRBV18 and TRBJ1-3; TRBD1 agrees at 8 bases. The CDR3 sequence is 18 residues long. The V segment lost 1 base and the J segment 0 bases; nucleotides outside the gene matches: 8. Germline-derived CDR1 and CDR2 are KGHSH and LQKENI. The CDR3 DNA follows: TGTGCCAGCTCACCACTGTCGCAGGGGGCGAGCTCTGGAAACACCATATATTTT. It is translated as CASSPLSQGASSGNTIYF.

The chain carries TRBV6-5 and TRBJ1-3, with 7 bases aligning to TRBD1. The trim removed 0 bases at V and 4 bases at J, leaving 6 bases unmatched. CDR3 length equals 16 residues. Germline V gene sequence: CDR1 MNHEY, CDR2 SVGAGI. The CDR3 region is CASSYSSTGPGNTIYF. The CDR3 nucleotides are TGTGCCAGCAGTTACTCTTCGACAGGGCCGGGAAACACCATATATTTT.

This chain connects TRBV27 to TRBJ2-7, with 8 bases fitting TRBD1. Germline V lookup: CDR1 MNHEY, CDR2 SMNVEV (reference sequence). This CDR3 has 17 amino acids. V lost 5 bases to trimming and J lost 2 bases; unmatched junction nucleotides: 14. The CDR3 spells CASSQSPRGLRTYEQYF. The CDR3 nucleotides read TGTGCCAGCAGTCAAAGCCCCAGGGGGCTAAGGACCTACGAGCAGTACTTC.

The CDR3 region has the DNA TGCGCCAGCAGTGACCCCACGGACAGGGCTAGCACAGATACGCAGTATTTT. Translated, it gives CASSDPTDRASTDTQYF. The gene calls are TRBV10-1 and TRBJ2-3; 8 bases are a match to TRBD1. Germline values: CDR1 WNHNN, CDR2 SYGVQD (reference sequence). The CDR3 covers 17 residues. J lost 0 bases, V lost 3 bases, and 8 bases had no gene match.

The chain carries TRBV6-5 and TRBJ2-2; maybe TRBD1 (6 bases). Per germline, CDR1 MNHEY and CDR2 SVGAGI. Trimming cost V 5 bases and J 12 bases, with 22 bases left between them. The CDR3 extends over 15 amino acids. The CDR3 coding sequence is TGTGCCAGCAGTCCAAATGGACAGAGAGGGGAGAAGCTGTTTTTT. Translation gives CASSPNGQRGEKLFF.

V is TRBV11-2 and J is TRBJ2-2, with 14 bases fitting TRBD2. J lost 4 bases, V lost 2 bases, and 3 bases had no gene match. Per the germline V gene, CDR1 is SGHAT and CDR2 is FQNNGV. This CDR3 comprises 17 residues. CDR3 coding DNA: TGTGCCAGCAGCTTAAGGACTAGCGGGGGGTCCACCGGGGAGCTGTTTTTT. As protein: CASSLRTSGGSTGELFF.

The chain recombines TRBV28 with TRBJ1-2, with D uncertain. The ends were cut back, 4 bases at V and 7 bases at J, with 16 bases in the middle. CDR3 length: 14 residues. CDR1 is MDHEN, CDR2 SYDVKM, per germline. The CDR3 sequence is CASSSTDVGRGYTF. DNA for the CDR3: TGTGCCAGCAGTTCCACGGACGTGGGTCGTGGCTACACCTTC.

The chain combines TRBV6-5 with TRBJ1-2, with D maybe TRBD1 (6 bases). V dropped 5 bases and J dropped 8 bases, with 15 bases sitting between them. The CDR3 length is 13 residues. Germline V gene sequence: CDR1 MNHEY, CDR2 SVGAGI. The CDR3, as DNA: TGTGCCAGCAGTCTTGACAGGCTTGGAGGCTACACCTTC. This gives the protein CASSLDRLGGYTF.

This chain uses TRBV6-1 with TRBJ1-5; D is uncertain. This CDR3 has 15 amino acids. The ends were cut back, 5 bases at V and 6 bases at J, with 17 bases in the middle. Germline CDR1 reads MNHNS; CDR2 reads SASEGT. This CDR3 reads CASSPGQFGLQPQHF. The CDR3 DNA reads as TGTGCCAGCAGTCCCGGGCAGTTCGGGCTTCAGCCCCAGCATTTT.

This sequence joins TRBV7-8 and TRBJ1-5; 7 bases agree with TRBD1. The CDR3 sequence is 17 residues long. The V gene's germline CDR1 is SGHVS and CDR2 FQNEAQ. V shed 1 base, J shed 0 bases, and the junction held 6 bases outside the gene matches. The DNA for the CDR3 is TGTGCCAGCAGCTTAGTACAGGGGACCCTTAGCAATCAGCCCCAGCATTTT. It specifies CASSLVQGTLSNQPQHF.

The chain employs TRBV4-1 and TRBJ1-5; D unresolved. This CDR3 comprises 14 residues. V was pared by 1 base and J by 3 bases, with 7 bases between. In germline, CDR1 is MGHRA, CDR2 YSYEKL. The CDR3 protein is CASSQGVINQPQHF. For the CDR3, the DNA is TGCGCCAGCAGCCAAGGGGTAATCAATCAGCCCCAGCATTTT.

V and J are TRBV18 and TRBJ2-1, with D perhaps matching TRBD2 (8 bases). Trimming took off 3 bases at V and 0 bases at J, with 12 bases between the two ends. This CDR3 region has 16 residues. Germline CDR1 and CDR2: KGHSH and LQKENI. The CDR3 loop is CASSPSGDSSYNEQFF. CDR3 DNA sequence: TGTGCCAGCTCACCTAGCGGGGACAGCTCCTACAATGAGCAGTTCTTC.

The J gene is TRBJ1-6, the V gene TRBV10-3, with a tentative D call TRBD1 (5 bases). The CDR3 runs 16 residues. Germline V gene sequence: CDR1 ENHRY, CDR2 SYGVKD. The V end lost 2 bases, the J end lost 7 bases, and 15 bases lay between the germline ends. The CDR3 DNA sequence: TGTGCCATCAGTGAGCGGGGGGTAAACGGGAATTCACCCCTCCACTTT. Translating gives CAISERGVNGNSPLHF.